One sample yielded the 26 T cell receptor beta chains listed below, sequenced in a study of T-cell memory formation after mild COVID-19. TCRdb used MiXCR to reprocess the 5' RACE reads, holding one entry per CDR3 protein. The data show around 300,000 distinct CDR3 sequences, roughly 13% seen once. The sequencing input was PBMCs or a T cell subset sorted from them (not recorded which). These receptors were collected from a man aged 18 to 35 who had mild COVID-19 (a few samples of this study predate the infection). Cell type and time point are not known.

This clonotype was detected many times. This chain links TRBV5-1 with TRBJ2-3, with D perhaps being TRBD1 or TRBD2 (5 bases each). The CDR3 runs 14 residues. V gave up 4 bases and J gave up 1 base, with 10 bases separating them. CDR1 is SGHRS and CDR2 is YFSETQ in the germline V gene. The CDR3 loop reads CASSTGRGTDTQYF. For the CDR3, the DNA is TGCGCCAGCAGCACGGGACGGGGCACAGATACGCAGTATTTT.

This chain joins TRBV7-9 and TRBJ2-4; D may be TRBD1 or TRBD2 (7 bases each). In germline, CDR1 is SEHNR, CDR2 FQNEAQ (reference sequence). Trimming pared 5 bases from V and 1 base from J, leaving 15 bases between. The CDR3 extends over 16 amino acids. CDR3 sequence (DNA): TGTGCCAGCAGCCCCCCAGGGGGGGCCGCCAAAAACATTCAGTACTTC. It translates to CASSPPGGAAKNIQYF.

This clonotype was picked up a small number of times. J is TRBJ2-7 and V is TRBV20-1, with D perhaps TRBD2 (5 bases). The CDR3 totals 15 residues. The V end was cut by 5 bases, the J end by 0 bases, with 17 bases between. Germline CDR1 reads DFQATT; CDR2 reads SNEGSKA (reference sequence). The CDR3 nucleotides read TGCAGTGCTCGGACCGACCATACTAGCTCCTACGAGCAGTACTTC. It codes for CSARTDHTSSYEQYF.

The gene calls are TRBV5-1 and TRBJ1-1; 9 nucleotides line up with TRBD1. The J segment lost 1 base and the V segment lost 1 base, leaving 2 bases of the junction unmatched. Germline-derived CDR1 and CDR2 are SGHRS and YFSETQ. The CDR3 covers 15 residues. This CDR3 reads CASSLTGGWNTEAFF. Written as DNA, the CDR3 is TGCGCCAGCAGCTTGACAGGGGGCTGGAACACTGAAGCTTTCTTT.

This clonotype has just a few counts. V is TRBV7-2 and J is TRBJ2-7; weak D call: TRBD2 (5 bases). The CDR3 consists of 15 residues. From germline, CDR1 is SGHTA and CDR2 FQGNSA. V lost 1 base and J 0 bases, leaving 10 bases between the germline ends. CDR3 DNA: TGTGCCAGCAGCTTAGGGCTGGGGAGCTCCTACGAGCAGTACTTC. It encodes CASSLGLGSSYEQYF.

This clonotype was seen only a few times. V is TRBV7-2 and J is TRBJ2-3; D gene ambiguous. The V gene's germline CDR1 is SGHTA and CDR2 FQGNSA. V gave up 2 bases and J gave up 4 bases, with 10 bases separating them. The CDR3 consists of 14 residues. CDR3: CASSLLSNPDTQYF. In DNA form, the CDR3 reads TGTGCCAGCAGCTTACTCTCAAACCCAGATACGCAGTATTTT.

The chain joins TRBV18 to TRBJ2-3, with D possibly TRBD1 on 5 matching bases. The ends were cut back, 2 bases at V and 2 bases at J, with 11 bases in the middle. Germline V CDR1 and CDR2: KGHSH, LQKENI. The CDR3 totals 15 residues. Here the CDR3 reads CASSPSQGFTDTQYF. The DNA of the CDR3 is TGTGCCAGCTCACCATCCCAGGGCTTCACAGATACGCAGTATTTT.

This clonotype has just a few counts. The chain carries TRBV11-3 and TRBJ2-1, with TRBD2 identical over 8 bases. Trimming removed 6 bases from V and 4 bases from J; junction bases left unmatched: 8. Per germline, CDR1 SGHNT and CDR2 YENEEA. The CDR3 spans 15 residues. DNA for the CDR3: TGTGCCAGCAGTAGCGGGGCCACCTCGTACAATGAGCAGTTCTTC. Translating it yields CASSSGATSYNEQFF.

This clonotype was counted only a few times. The chain is built from TRBV4-3 and TRBJ2-2; 7 nucleotides line up with TRBD1. The CDR3 consists of 16 residues. CDR1 and CDR2 from the germline V gene are LGHNA and YSLEER. Trimming cost V 4 bases and J 6 bases; bases outside gene matches: 11. DNA of the CDR3: TGCGCCAGCAGCCCGTTGACAGGGTGGGGGTCCGGGGAGCTGTTTTTT. Translating gives CASSPLTGWGSGELFF.

CDR3 loop: CASSYRERREYEQYF. CDR3 DNA: TGTGCCAGCAGCTACAGGGAAAGACGTGAGTACGAGCAGTACTTC. The chain has TRBV5-4 and TRBJ2-7; D might be TRBD1 (6 bases). The CDR3 consists of 15 residues. In germline, CDR1 is SGHNT, CDR2 YYREEE (reference sequence). Trimming stripped 3 bases from V and 4 bases from J, with 17 bases between.

The rearrangement joins TRBV19 to TRBJ2-7; possibly TRBD1 for D (5 bases). The CDR3 has 13 amino acids. Germline V gene data show CDR1 as LNHDA and CDR2 as SQIVND (reference sequence). V was clipped by 3 bases and J by 2 bases, with 8 bases between them. The CDR3 is CASSISGTYEQYF. The CDR3 coding sequence is TGTGCCAGTAGTATCTCAGGGACCTACGAGCAGTACTTC. Full variable domain (missing parts from reference TRBV19 and TRBJ2-7): DGGITQSPKYLFRKEGQNVTLSCEQNLNHDAMYWYRQDPGQGLRLIYYSQIVNDFQKGDIAEGYSVSREKKESFPLTVTSAQKNPTAFYLCASSISGTYEQYFGPGTRLTVT.

In this sample, this clonotype turned up many times. The J gene is TRBJ2-7, the V gene TRBV6-6; D perhaps matches TRBD1 (5 bases). The ends were cut back, 8 bases at V and 3 bases at J, with 26 bases in the middle. The CDR3 runs 17 residues. Germline V gene sequence: CDR1 MNHNY, CDR2 SVGAGI (reference sequence). CDR3 sequence reads: CASRPQIVTRGGYEQYF. CDR3 DNA: TGTGCCAGCCGACCCCAAATAGTAACAAGGGGTGGCTACGAGCAGTACTTC.

The V and J genes are TRBV20-1 and TRBJ2-1; 7 bases map to TRBD2. After removal of 5 bases from V and 4 bases from J, the junction contained 8 bases not matched to a gene. Per the germline V gene, CDR1 is DFQATT and CDR2 is SNEGSKA (reference sequence). This CDR3 has 14 residues. The CDR3 coding sequence is TGCAGTGCTCCTCCGGGGGGTAGTTACAATGAGCAGTTCTTC. This codes for CSAPPGGSYNEQFF.

The sample holds many counts of this clonotype. V is TRBV7-9 and J is TRBJ2-3; D tentatively fits TRBD1 or TRBD2 (6 bases each). The ends were cut back, 3 bases at V and 3 bases at J, with 16 bases in the middle. The CDR3 sequence is 16 residues long. In germline, CDR1 is SEHNR, CDR2 FQNEAQ (reference sequence). The CDR3 loop reads CASSLTGARLTDTQYF. The DNA for the CDR3 is TGTGCCAGCAGCTTGACGGGGGCGAGGTTGACAGATACGCAGTATTTT.

This clonotype was seen repeatedly, ten times or more. This chain uses TRBV6-5 with TRBJ2-5; 12 bases fit TRBD2. The J segment lost 1 base and the V segment lost 6 bases, leaving 3 bases of the junction unmatched. Germline V gene data show CDR1 as MNHEY and CDR2 as SVGAGI. The CDR3 is made up of 15 amino acids. CDR3 sequence reads: CASSTSGGSQETQYF. The CDR3 nucleotides read TGTGCCAGCAGCACTAGCGGGGGGTCCCAAGAGACCCAGTACTTC.

The chain combines TRBV5-1 with TRBJ1-3; tentative D call: TRBD1 (6 bases). Germline assignment: CDR1 SGHRS and CDR2 YFSETQ. Trimming stripped 4 bases from V and 0 bases from J, with 11 bases between. The length of the CDR3 is 15 residues. Here the CDR3 DNA reads TGCGCCAGCAGCGGGGTACAGGGCTCTGGAAACACCATATATTTT. Residues: CASSGVQGSGNTIYF.

This clonotype has just a few counts. This chain joins TRBV4-2 and TRBJ1-1; weak D call: TRBD1 (6 bases). The CDR3 sequence is 16 residues long. Germline V CDR1 and CDR2: LGHNA, YNFKEQ. V lost 1 base, J lost 1 base, and 13 bases lay in between. The CDR3 sequence is CASSQGDQGGNTEAFF. The CDR3, as DNA: TGTGCCAGCAGCCAAGGGGATCAAGGGGGGAACACTGAAGCTTTCTTT.

In its sample, this clonotype was seen a few times. The chain is built from TRBV7-2 and TRBJ2-7, with D unclear. With 5 bases removed from V and 2 bases from J, the gap between germline ends came to 10 bases. Per germline, CDR1 SGHTA and CDR2 FQGNSA. The CDR3 covers 13 residues. Here the CDR3 reads CASSPYLTYEQYV. CDR3 coding DNA: TGTGCCAGCAGCCCGTACTTGACCTACGAGCAGTACGTC.

This rearrangement joins TRBV7-2 to TRBJ2-5; possibly TRBD1 or TRBD2 for D (6 bases each). Germline CDR1 is SGHTA and CDR2 is FQGNSA. The CDR3 sequence is 15 residues long. V dropped 5 bases and J dropped 6 bases, with 19 bases sitting between them. The CDR3 here is CASSPSVQGGKTQYF. In nucleotides, the CDR3 is TGTGCCAGCAGCCCTTCGGTTCAAGGGGGGAAGACCCAGTACTTC.

This clonotype occurred a few times. The chain uses TRBV11-2 and TRBJ2-3, with 10 bases matching TRBD2. CDR3 length: 17 residues. Trimming at V came to 0 bases and at J to 0 bases, leaving 3 bases not matched to a gene. Germline CDR1 reads SGHAT; CDR2 reads FQNNGV. CDR3 bases: TGTGCCAGCAGCTTAGAACTAGCGGGGTCGAGCACAGATACGCAGTATTTT. Translation gives CASSLELAGSSTDTQYF.

This clonotype was seen more than once but under ten times. The V and J genes are TRBV7-9 and TRBJ2-6; D is uncertain. Between the trimmed V and J ends, which lost 5 bases and 0 bases, there was a span of 8 bases. This CDR3 contains 15 residues. CDR1 SEHNR and CDR2 FQNEAQ come from the germline V gene (reference sequence). The CDR3 reads CASSRVSSGANVLTF. Written as DNA, the CDR3 is TGTGCCAGCAGCCGAGTGAGCTCTGGGGCCAACGTCCTGACTTTC.

The V gene is TRBV7-6, the J gene TRBJ1-6; D possibly corresponds to TRBD1 (5 bases). Germline V gives CDR1 SGHVS, CDR2 FNYEAQ. Trimming left V 6 bases short and J 7 bases short, with 13 bases between. The CDR3 length is 14 residues. CDR3 sequence (DNA): TGTGCCAGCAGTCCGGGGCTTGGGAATTCACCCCTCCACTTT. Its protein product is CASSPGLGNSPLHF.

This clonotype showed up just a few times. This chain's CDR3 is CASSLMGMSSYEQYF. CDR3 nucleotide sequence: TGTGCCAGCAGCTTAATGGGTATGAGCTCCTACGAGCAGTACTTC. V usage is TRBV7-2 and J usage is TRBJ2-7; the D is unclear. Looked up from germline, CDR1 is SGHTA and CDR2 is FQGNSA. Trimming cost V 2 bases and J 0 bases, with 11 bases left between them. The CDR3 extends over 15 amino acids.

This clonotype was detected a few times. This chain joins TRBV20-1 and TRBJ1-5, with D maybe TRBD1 (5 bases). CDR3 size: 14 residues. V shed 0 bases and J shed 7 bases, with 13 bases lying between them. The germline V gene encodes CDR1 DFQATT and CDR2 SNEGSKA (reference sequence). In DNA form, the CDR3 reads TGCAGTGCTAGAGATGGGGCTAGTGGACAGCCCCAGCATTTT. This translates into CSARDGASGQPQHF.

The table lists this clonotype with a few counts. The rearrangement uses TRBV6-5 and TRBJ1-2; 10 bases line up with TRBD1. This CDR3 region has 14 residues. J lost 3 bases, V lost 5 bases, and 3 bases had no gene match. CDR1 MNHEY and CDR2 SVGAGI come from the germline V gene. The CDR3 here is CASSDRGRDYGYTF. The CDR3 DNA follows: TGTGCCAGCAGTGACAGGGGGCGCGACTATGGCTACACCTTC.

This clonotype was counted a few times. It may be a read error: a sequence one base away is much more abundant. This chain joins TRBV5-1 and TRBJ2-1; the D is unclear. This CDR3 contains 15 residues. V was pared by 0 bases and J by 0 bases, with 7 bases between. CDR1 SGHRS and CDR2 YFSETQ come from the germline V gene. This CDR3 reads CASSLEESSYNEQFF. The CDR3 DNA sequence: TGCGCCAGCAGCTTGGAGGAGAGCTCCTACAATGAGCAGTTCTTC.